This TCR beta chain was sequenced for a study of CD8 T cells in ankylosing spondylitis. The germline V gene has CDR1 SGHAT and CDR2 FQNNGV. The CDR3 runs to 18 residues. V trimming: 5 bases; J trimming: 9 bases; junction bases outside the gene matches: 15. This clonotype has at least ten counts. TCRdb itself ran the 5' RACE reads through MiXCR, one entry per CDR3 protein. The table lists some 140,000 distinct CDR3 sequences, roughly 6.6% of them singletons. This rearrangement joins TRBV11-2 to TRBJ2-1, with 14 bases lining up with TRBD2. The TCR comes from a female donor with ankylosing spondylitis or in good health (not recorded which). Specimen: blood, either unsorted or a sorted T cell fraction (not recorded which). The CDR3 is CASSLPTGTSGGTGEQFF. In DNA, the CDR3 is TGTGCCAGCAGCCTACCAACAGGGACTAGCGGGGGAACGGGTGAGCAGTTCTTC. The variable domain in full, completed from reference TRBV11-2 and TRBJ2-1, reads EAGVAQSPRYKIIEKRQSVAFWCNPISGHATLYWYQQILGQGPKLLIQFQNNGVVDDSQLPKDRFSAERLKGVDSTLKIQPAKLEDSAVYLCASSLPTGTSGGTGEQFFGPGTRLTVL.